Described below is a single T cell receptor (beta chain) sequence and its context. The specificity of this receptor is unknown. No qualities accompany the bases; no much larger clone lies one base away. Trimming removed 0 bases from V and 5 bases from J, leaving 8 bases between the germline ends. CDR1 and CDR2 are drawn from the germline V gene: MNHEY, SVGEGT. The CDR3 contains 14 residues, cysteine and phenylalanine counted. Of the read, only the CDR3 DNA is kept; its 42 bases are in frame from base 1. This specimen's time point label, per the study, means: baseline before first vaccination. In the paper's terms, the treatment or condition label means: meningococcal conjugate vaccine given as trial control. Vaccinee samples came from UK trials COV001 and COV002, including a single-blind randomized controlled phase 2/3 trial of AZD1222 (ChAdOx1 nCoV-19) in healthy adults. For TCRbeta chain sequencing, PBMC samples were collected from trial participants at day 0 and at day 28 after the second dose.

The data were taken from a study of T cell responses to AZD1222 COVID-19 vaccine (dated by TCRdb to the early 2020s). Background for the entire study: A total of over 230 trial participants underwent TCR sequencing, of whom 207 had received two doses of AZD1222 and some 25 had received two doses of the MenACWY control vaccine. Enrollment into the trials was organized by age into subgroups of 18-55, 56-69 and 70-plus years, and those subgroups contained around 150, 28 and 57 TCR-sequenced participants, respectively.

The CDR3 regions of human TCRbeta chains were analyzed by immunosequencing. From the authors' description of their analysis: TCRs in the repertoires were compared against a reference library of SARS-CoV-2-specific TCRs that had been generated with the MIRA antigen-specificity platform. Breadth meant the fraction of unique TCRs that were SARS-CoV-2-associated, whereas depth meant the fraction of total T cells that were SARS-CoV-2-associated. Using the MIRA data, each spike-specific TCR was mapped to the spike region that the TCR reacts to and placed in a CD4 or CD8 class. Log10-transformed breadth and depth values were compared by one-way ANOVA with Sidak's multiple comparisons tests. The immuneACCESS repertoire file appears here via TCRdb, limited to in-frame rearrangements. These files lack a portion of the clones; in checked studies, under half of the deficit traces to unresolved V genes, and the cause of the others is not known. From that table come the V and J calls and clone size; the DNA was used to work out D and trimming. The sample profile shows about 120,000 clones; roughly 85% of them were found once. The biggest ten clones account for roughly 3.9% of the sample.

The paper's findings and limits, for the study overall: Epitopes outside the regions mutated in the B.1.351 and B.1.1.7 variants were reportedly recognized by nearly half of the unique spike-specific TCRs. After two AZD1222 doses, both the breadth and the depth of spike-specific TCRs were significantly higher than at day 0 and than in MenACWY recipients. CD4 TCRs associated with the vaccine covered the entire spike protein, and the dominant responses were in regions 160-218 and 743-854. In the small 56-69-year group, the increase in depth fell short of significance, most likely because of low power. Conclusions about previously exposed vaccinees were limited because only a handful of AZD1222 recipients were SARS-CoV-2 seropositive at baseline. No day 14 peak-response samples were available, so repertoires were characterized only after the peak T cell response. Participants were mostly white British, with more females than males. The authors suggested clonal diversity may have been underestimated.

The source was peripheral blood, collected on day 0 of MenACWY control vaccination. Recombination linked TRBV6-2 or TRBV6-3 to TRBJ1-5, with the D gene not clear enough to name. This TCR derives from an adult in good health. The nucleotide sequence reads TGTGCCAGCAGTTACTCCCCTCCCCATCAGCCCCAGCATTTT. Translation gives CASSYSPPHQPQHF.